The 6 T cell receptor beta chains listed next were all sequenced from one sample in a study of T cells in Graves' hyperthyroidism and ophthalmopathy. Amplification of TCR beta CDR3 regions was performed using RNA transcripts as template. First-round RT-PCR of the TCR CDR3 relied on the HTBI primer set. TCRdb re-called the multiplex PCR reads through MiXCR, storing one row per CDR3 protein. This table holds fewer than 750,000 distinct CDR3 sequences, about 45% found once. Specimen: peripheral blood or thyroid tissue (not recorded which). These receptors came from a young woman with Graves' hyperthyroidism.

The CDR3, as DNA: TGTGCCAGCAGCGACGACAGGGGCGATCAGCCCCAGCATTTT. It specifies CASSDDRGDQPQHF. The chain carries TRBV9 and TRBJ1-5, with 8 nucleotides matching TRBD1. V lost 3 bases and J lost 5; bases outside the gene matches: 4. Germline CDR1 and CDR2: SGDLS and YYNGEE. The CDR3 length is 14 residues.

CDR3: CSVGTGVGNQPQHF. In DNA, the CDR3 is TGCAGCGTCGGGACAGGGGTAGGGAATCAGCCCCAGCATTTT. The genes are TRBV29-1 and TRBJ1-5; 10 bases are shared with TRBD1. This CDR3 is 14 amino acids long. Germline V gene data show CDR1 as SQVTM and CDR2 as ANQGSEA. Trimming cost V 6 bases and J 4 bases; bases outside gene matches: 6.

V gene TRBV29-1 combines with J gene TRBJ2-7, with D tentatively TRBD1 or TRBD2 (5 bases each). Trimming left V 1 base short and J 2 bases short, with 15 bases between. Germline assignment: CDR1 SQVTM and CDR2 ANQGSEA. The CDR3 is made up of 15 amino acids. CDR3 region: CSVEGPTGGAYEQYF. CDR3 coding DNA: TGCAGCGTTGAAGGGCCTACAGGAGGCGCCTACGAGCAGTACTTC.

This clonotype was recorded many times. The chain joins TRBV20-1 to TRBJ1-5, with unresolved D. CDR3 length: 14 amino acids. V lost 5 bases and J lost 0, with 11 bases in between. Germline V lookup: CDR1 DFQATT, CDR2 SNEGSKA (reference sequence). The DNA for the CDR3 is TGCAGTGCTTCTCAGGAATATAGCAATCAGCCCCAGCATTTT. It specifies CSASQEYSNQPQHF.

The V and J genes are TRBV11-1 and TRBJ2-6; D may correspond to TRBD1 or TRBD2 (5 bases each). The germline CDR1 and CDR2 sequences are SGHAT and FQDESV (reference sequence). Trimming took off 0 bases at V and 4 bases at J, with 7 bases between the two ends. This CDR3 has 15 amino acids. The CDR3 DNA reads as TGTGCCAGCAGCTTAGCTAGGGACGGGGCCAACGTCCTGACTTTC. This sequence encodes CASSLARDGANVLTF.

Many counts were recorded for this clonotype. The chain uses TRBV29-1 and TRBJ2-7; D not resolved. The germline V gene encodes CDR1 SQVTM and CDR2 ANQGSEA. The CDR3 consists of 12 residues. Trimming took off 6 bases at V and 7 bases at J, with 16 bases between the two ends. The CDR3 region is CSVTLKAWEQYF. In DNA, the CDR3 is TGCAGCGTGACCTTGAAGGCGTGGGAGCAGTACTTC.